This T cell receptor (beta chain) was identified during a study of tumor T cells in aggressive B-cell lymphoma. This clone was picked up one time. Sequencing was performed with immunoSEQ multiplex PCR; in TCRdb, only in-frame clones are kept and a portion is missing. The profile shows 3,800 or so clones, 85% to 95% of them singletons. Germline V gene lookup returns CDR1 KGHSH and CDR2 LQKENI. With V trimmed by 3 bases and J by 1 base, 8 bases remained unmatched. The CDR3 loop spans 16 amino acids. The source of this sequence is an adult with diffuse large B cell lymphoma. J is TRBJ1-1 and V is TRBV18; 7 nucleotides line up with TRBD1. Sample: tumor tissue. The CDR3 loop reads CASSPTVDRANTEAFF. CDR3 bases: TGTGCCAGCTCACCGACAGTCGACAGGGCGAACACTGAAGCTTTCTTT.